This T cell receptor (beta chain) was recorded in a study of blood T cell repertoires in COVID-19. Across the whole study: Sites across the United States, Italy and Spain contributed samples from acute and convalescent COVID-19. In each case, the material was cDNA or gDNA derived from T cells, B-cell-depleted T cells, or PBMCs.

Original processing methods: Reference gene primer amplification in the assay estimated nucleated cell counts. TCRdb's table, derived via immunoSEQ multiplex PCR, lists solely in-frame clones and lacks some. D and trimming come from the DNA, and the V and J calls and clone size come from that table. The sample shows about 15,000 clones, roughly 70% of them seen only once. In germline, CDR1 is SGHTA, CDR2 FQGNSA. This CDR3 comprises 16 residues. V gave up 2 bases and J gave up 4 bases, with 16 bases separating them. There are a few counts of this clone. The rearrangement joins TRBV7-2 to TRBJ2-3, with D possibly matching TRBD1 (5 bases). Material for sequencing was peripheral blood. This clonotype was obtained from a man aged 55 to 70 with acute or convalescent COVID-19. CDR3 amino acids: CASSLTTGIFPDTQYF. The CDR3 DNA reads TGTGCCAGCAGCTTAACAACAGGAATCTTCCCAGATACGCAGTATTTT.